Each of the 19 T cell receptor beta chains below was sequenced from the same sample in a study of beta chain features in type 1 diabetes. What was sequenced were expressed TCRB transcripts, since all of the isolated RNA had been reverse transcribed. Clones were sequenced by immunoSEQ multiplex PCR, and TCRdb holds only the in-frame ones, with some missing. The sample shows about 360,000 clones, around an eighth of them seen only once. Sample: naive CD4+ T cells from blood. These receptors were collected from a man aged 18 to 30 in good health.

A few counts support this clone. DNA for the CDR3: TGTGCCAGCAGCTTTACCGGGACTAGTGCGGTGCAGTTCTTC. This gives the protein CASSFTGTSAVQFF. V is TRBV7-2 and J is TRBJ2-1; 8 bases line up with TRBD2. The CDR3 length is 14 residues. The junction had 10 bases not matched to a gene; V was cut back by 3 bases and J by 12 bases. Germline-derived CDR1 and CDR2 are SGHTA and FQGNSA.

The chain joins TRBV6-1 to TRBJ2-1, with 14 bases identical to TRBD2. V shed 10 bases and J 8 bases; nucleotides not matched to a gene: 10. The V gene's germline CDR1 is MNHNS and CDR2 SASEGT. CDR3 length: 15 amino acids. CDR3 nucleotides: TGTGCCACCAAGAAGACTAGCGGGGGGGCGGATGAGCAGTTCTTC. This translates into CATKKTSGGADEQFF.

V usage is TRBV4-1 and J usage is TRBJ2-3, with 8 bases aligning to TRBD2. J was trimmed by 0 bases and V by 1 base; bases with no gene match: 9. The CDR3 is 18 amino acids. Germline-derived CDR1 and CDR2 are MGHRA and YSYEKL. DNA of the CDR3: TGCGCCAGCAGCCAAGCATTGTGGGCTAGCGGGAGCACAGATACGCAGTATTTT. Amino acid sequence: CASSQALWASGSTDTQYF.

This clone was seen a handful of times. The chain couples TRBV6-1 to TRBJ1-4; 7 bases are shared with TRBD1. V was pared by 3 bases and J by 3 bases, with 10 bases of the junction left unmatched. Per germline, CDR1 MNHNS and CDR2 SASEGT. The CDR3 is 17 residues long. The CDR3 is CASSDGGRGTANEKLFF. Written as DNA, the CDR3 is TGTGCCAGCAGTGATGGGGGAAGAGGGACAGCTAATGAAAAACTGTTTTTT.

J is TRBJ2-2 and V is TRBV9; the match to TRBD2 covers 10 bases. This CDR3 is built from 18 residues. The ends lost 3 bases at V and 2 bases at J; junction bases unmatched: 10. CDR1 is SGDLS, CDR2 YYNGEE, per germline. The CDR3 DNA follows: TGTGCCAGCAGCGCCGTACTAGCGGGATTAACCAACACCGGGGAGCTGTTTTTT. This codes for CASSAVLAGLTNTGELFF.

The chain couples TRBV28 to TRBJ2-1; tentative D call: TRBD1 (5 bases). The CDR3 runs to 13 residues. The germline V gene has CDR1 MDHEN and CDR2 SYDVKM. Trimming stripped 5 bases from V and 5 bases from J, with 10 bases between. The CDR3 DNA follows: TGTGCCAGCAGTCCTGACAGAAACAATGAGCAGTTCTTC. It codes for CASSPDRNNEQFF.

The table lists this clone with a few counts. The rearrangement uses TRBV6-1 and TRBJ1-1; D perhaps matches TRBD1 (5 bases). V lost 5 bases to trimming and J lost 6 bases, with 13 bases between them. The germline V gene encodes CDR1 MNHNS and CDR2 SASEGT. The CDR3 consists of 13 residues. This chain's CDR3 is CASSSQTVAEAFF. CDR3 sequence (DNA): TGTGCCAGCAGTTCCCAGACAGTGGCTGAAGCTTTCTTT.

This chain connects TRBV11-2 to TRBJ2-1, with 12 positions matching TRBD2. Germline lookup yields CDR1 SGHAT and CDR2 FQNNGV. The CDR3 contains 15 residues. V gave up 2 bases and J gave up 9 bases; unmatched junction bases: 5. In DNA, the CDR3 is TGTGCCAGCAGCTTATCTAGCGGGGGGGCCGGTGAGCAGTTCTTC. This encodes CASSLSSGGAGEQFF.

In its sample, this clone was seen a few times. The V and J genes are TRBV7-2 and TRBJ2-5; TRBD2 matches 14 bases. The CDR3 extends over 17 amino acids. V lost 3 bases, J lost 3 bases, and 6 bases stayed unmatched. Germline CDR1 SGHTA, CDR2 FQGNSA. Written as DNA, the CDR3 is TGTGCCAGCAGCTTGCTAGGACTAGCGGGAGGAGAAGAGACCCAGTACTTC. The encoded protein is CASSLLGLAGGEETQYF.

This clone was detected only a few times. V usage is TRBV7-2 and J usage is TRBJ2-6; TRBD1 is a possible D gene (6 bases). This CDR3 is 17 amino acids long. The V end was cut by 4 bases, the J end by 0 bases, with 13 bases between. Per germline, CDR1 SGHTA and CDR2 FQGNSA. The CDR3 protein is CASSSRDTDSGANVLTF. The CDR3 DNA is TGTGCCAGCAGCTCCCGGGACACTGACTCTGGGGCCAACGTCCTGACTTTC.

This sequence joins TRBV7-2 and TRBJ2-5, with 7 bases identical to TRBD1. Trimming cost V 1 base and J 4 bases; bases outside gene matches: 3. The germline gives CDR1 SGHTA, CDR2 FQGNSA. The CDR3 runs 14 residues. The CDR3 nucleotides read TGTGCCAGCAGCTTAGGGGACAGAAGAGAGACCCAGTACTTC. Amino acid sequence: CASSLGDRRETQYF.

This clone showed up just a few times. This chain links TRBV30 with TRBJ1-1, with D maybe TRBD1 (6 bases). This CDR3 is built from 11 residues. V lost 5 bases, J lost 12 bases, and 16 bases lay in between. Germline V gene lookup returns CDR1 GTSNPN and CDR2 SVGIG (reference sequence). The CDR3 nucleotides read TGTGCCTGGTCTTACAGGGTCCGCTCTTTCTTT. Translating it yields CAWSYRVRSFF.

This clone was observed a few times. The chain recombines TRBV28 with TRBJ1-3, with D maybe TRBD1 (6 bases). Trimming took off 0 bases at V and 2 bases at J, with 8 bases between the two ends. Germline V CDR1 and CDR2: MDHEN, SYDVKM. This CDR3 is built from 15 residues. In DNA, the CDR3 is TGTGCCAGCAGTTTATGGGGGGCGCCTGGAAACACCATATATTTT. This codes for CASSLWGAPGNTIYF.

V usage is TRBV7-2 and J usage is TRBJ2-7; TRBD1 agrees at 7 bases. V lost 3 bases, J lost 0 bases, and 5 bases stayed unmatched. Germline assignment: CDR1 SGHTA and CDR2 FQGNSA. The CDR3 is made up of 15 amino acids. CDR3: CASSFGQANSYEQYF. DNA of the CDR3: TGTGCCAGCAGCTTTGGACAGGCTAACTCCTACGAGCAGTACTTC.

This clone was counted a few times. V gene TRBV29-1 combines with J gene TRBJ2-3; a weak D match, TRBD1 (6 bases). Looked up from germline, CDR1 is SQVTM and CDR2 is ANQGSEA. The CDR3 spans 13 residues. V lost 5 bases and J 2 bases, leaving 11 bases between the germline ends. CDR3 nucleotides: TGCAGCGTTTCCGGGACACCCACAGATACGCAGTATTTT. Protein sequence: CSVSGTPTDTQYF.

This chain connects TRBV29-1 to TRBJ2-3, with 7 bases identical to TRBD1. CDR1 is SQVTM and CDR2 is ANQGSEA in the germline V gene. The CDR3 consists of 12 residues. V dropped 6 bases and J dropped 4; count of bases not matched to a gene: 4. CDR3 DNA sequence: TGCAGCGTAGGGGACAGCGCAGATACGCAGTATTTT. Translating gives CSVGDSADTQYF.

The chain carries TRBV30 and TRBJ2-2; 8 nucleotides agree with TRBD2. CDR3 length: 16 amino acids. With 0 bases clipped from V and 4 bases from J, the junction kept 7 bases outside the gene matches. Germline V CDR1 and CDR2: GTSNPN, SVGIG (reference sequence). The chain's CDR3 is CAWSVSGTPFTGELFF. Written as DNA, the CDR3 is TGTGCCTGGAGTGTTAGCGGGACTCCCTTCACCGGGGAGCTGTTTTTT.

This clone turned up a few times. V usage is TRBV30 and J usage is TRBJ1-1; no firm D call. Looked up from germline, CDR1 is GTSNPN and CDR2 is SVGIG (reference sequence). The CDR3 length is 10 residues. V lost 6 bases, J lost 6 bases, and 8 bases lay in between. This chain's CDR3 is CACLVAEAFF. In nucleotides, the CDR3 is TGTGCCTGTCTAGTGGCTGAAGCTTTCTTT.

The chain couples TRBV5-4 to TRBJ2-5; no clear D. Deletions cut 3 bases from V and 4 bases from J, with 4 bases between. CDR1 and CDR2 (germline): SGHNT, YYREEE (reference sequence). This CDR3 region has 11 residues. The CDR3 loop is CASSSSETQYF. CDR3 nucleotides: TGTGCCAGCAGCTCGTCAGAGACCCAGTACTTC. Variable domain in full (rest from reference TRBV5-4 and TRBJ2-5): ETGVTQSPTHLIKTRGQQVTLRCSSQSGHNTVSWYQQALGQGPQFIFQYYREEENGRGNFPPRFSGLQFPNYSSELNVNALELDDSALYLCASSSSETQYFGPGTRLLVL.